This T cell receptor beta chain was recorded in a study of blood T cell repertoires in COVID-19. Clones were read by immunoSEQ multiplex PCR, and TCRdb kept only the in-frame ones, dropping some. The sample has some 240,000 clones, about 81% seen once. V was trimmed by 6 bases and J by 0 bases, leaving 12 bases between them. Germline values: CDR1 MNHEY, CDR2 SVGAGI. The CDR3 contains 15 residues. This chain links TRBV6-5 with TRBJ1-3; a possible D gene is TRBD1 (6 bases). The sequence was obtained from an older woman with active or convalescent COVID-19. Sequenced input: peripheral blood. The CDR3: CASSRGQNSGNTIYF. For the CDR3, the DNA is TGTGCCAGCAGCCGGGGACAAAACTCTGGAAACACCATATATTTT.